Presented here are 24 T cell receptor beta chains from one specimen sequenced in a study of shared clonotypes between healthy human individuals. Sequencing was performed with immunoSEQ multiplex PCR; in TCRdb, only in-frame clones are kept and a portion is missing. Here the sample spans around 1.4 million clones, 98% being singletons. Sequencing was carried out using naive CD4+ T cells sorted from blood. Subset described: CD45RA+ positively selected. The receptors were gathered from a man aged 25-45 years in good health.

This chain connects TRBV20-1 to TRBJ1-2; D ambiguous. Germline values: CDR1 DFQATT, CDR2 SNEGSKA (reference sequence). The CDR3 consists of 11 residues. V was shortened by 3 bases and J by 7 bases, with 9 bases between the two germline ends. The CDR3 region is CSASGMGGYTF. The DNA for the CDR3 is TGCAGTGCTAGTGGGATGGGTGGCTACACCTTC.

The chain employs TRBV18 and TRBJ2-3; TRBD1 aligns across 10 bases. V was clipped by 3 bases and J by 4 bases; unmatched bases: 4. The CDR3 is made up of 15 amino acids. From germline, CDR1 is KGHSH and CDR2 LQKENI. CDR3 nucleotide sequence: TGTGCCAGCTCACCGACAGGGGGCGCAGCAGATACGCAGTATTTT. Its protein product is CASSPTGGAADTQYF.

In its sample, this clone was seen once. This sequence joins TRBV15 and TRBJ2-3; TRBD2 matches 14 bases. Germline loops: CDR1 LNHNV, CDR2 YYDKDF (reference sequence). This CDR3 has 17 residues. J was trimmed by 6 bases and V by 5 bases; bases with no gene match: 10. The CDR3 here is CATSPPGLAGVADTQYF. CDR3 DNA: TGTGCCACCAGCCCCCCGGGACTAGCGGGAGTGGCGGATACGCAGTATTTT.

The table lists this clone with a count of one. The J gene is TRBJ2-1, the V gene TRBV28; D possibly corresponds to TRBD2 (6 bases). CDR3 size: 16 residues. The ends were cut back, 2 bases at V and 6 bases at J, with 17 bases in the middle. Per the germline V gene, CDR1 is MDHEN and CDR2 is SYDVKM. CDR3 region: CASSLPPGTSTNEQFF. CDR3 bases: TGTGCCAGCAGTTTACCCCCCGGGACTTCCACCAATGAGCAGTTCTTC.

V usage is TRBV7-9 and J usage is TRBJ2-7, with 7 bases that match TRBD2. CDR3 length: 15 residues. Looked up from germline, CDR1 is SEHNR and CDR2 is FQNEAQ (reference sequence). V shed 5 bases, J shed 1 base, and the junction held 8 bases outside the gene matches. CDR3 region: CASSPTSSGSYEQYF. The CDR3 DNA reads TGTGCCAGCAGCCCGACGTCTAGCGGATCCTACGAGCAGTACTTC.

The rearrangement joins TRBV5-5 to TRBJ1-5, with D uncertain. The length of the CDR3 is 13 residues. The V and J ends lost 0 bases and 4 bases respectively, with 5 bases between them. Germline lookup yields CDR1 SGHKS and CDR2 YYEKEE (reference sequence). The CDR3 here is CASSLVENQPQHF. CDR3 sequence (DNA): TGTGCCAGCAGCTTGGTCGAGAATCAGCCCCAGCATTTT.

The chain is built from TRBV4-1 and TRBJ2-3; tentative D call: TRBD2 (6 bases). The CDR3 is 19 residues long. The V end lost 0 bases, the J end lost 0 bases, and 19 bases lay between the germline ends. Germline CDR1 MGHRA, CDR2 YSYEKL. The CDR3 DNA is TGCGCCAGCAGCCAAGAGGGGCCTTTCCCAGGGACTAGCACAGATACGCAGTATTTT. Its protein product is CASSQEGPFPGTSTDTQYF.

Concerning this clone itself: The sample carries other DNA sequences with the same CDR3. The genes are TRBV5-1 and TRBJ2-2; 8 nucleotides align to TRBD1. The ends lost 4 bases at V and 6 bases at J; junction bases unmatched: 2. The germline V gene has CDR1 SGHRS and CDR2 YFSETQ. This CDR3 comprises 13 residues. The CDR3 loop is CASSLDRAGELFF. CDR3 nucleotide sequence: TGCGCCAGCAGCCTGGACAGGGCCGGGGAGCTGTTTTTT.

Details on this clone: One end of the junction does not line up with germline, which may come from a read error. The chain recombines TRBV19 with TRBJ2-1, with TRBD2 as a possible D gene (6 bases). Germline V gives CDR1 LNHDA, CDR2 SQIVND (reference sequence). The CDR3 is 16 amino acids. DNA of the CDR3: TGTGCCAGTAGCCTAACATCGGGACTCTCCAACAATGAGCAGTTCTTC. The encoded protein is CASSLTSGLSNNEQFF.

This chain joins TRBV5-1 and TRBJ2-6; 7 positions agree with TRBD1. The length of the CDR3 is 16 residues. V lost 4 bases to trimming and J lost 2 bases; unmatched junction nucleotides: 6. Looked up from germline, CDR1 is SGHRS and CDR2 is YFSETQ. The CDR3 DNA reads as TGCGCCAGCAGCGAGGGACAGATCGCTGGGGCCAACGTCCTGACTTTC. Encoded protein: CASSEGQIAGANVLTF.

In regard to this clone: The same CDR3 arises from other DNA sequences in this sample as well. V and J are TRBV19 and TRBJ1-2; TRBD1 agrees at 9 bases. Germline values: CDR1 LNHDA, CDR2 SQIVND (reference sequence). The CDR3 runs 15 residues. J lost 2 bases, V lost 0 bases, and 1 base had no gene match. DNA of the CDR3: TGTGCCAGTAGTATAGATGGGACAGGGAACTATGGCTACACCTTC. Translation gives CASSIDGTGNYGYTF.

This rearrangement joins TRBV2 to TRBJ1-4; possibly TRBD1 for D (5 bases). CDR1 SNHLY and CDR2 FYNNEI come from the germline V gene. There are 13 residues in the CDR3. V was pared by 4 bases and J by 10 bases, with 13 bases between. The CDR3 here is CASSGGTQGKLFF. CDR3 coding DNA: TGTGCCAGCAGTGGTGGGACCCAGGGAAAACTGTTTTTT.

The rearrangement links TRBV19 to TRBJ2-7, with 8 bases fitting TRBD1. The CDR3 contains 13 residues. CDR1 and CDR2 from the germline V gene are LNHDA and SQIVND (reference sequence). V gave up 5 bases and J gave up 3 bases; unmatched junction bases: 3. CDR3 DNA: TGTGCCAGTAGTCCAGGGGGCGGCTACGAGCAGTACTTC. It encodes CASSPGGGYEQYF.

The count of this clone is one. The genes are TRBV5-4 and TRBJ2-1; D ambiguous. The germline CDR1 and CDR2 sequences are SGHNT and YYREEE (reference sequence). V was pared by 4 bases and J by 7 bases, with 9 bases between. CDR3 length: 12 amino acids. The CDR3 nucleotides are TGTGCCAGCAGCAGCGACACTAATGAGCAGTTCTTC. This encodes CASSSDTNEQFF.

The chain combines TRBV13 with TRBJ2-1; D is ambiguous. The CDR3 totals 14 residues. CDR1 and CDR2 from the germline V gene are PRHDT and FYEKMQ (reference sequence). V lost 1 base and J 0 bases, leaving 4 bases between the germline ends. CDR3 DNA: TGTGCCAGCAGCTTAGTGGCCTCCTACAATGAGCAGTTCTTC. Protein sequence: CASSLVASYNEQFF.

The chain employs TRBV19 and TRBJ1-1; no firm D call. Trimming removed 4 bases at V and 6 bases at J, with 12 bases between. Germline V gene data show CDR1 as LNHDA and CDR2 as SQIVND (reference sequence). The CDR3 loop spans 13 amino acids. This chain's CDR3 is CASSTVPGPEAFF. The CDR3 DNA reads TGTGCCAGTAGTACCGTTCCTGGACCTGAAGCTTTCTTT.

The chain links TRBV5-4 to TRBJ2-1, with 8 nucleotides matching TRBD2. The CDR3 consists of 16 residues. Germline V lookup: CDR1 SGHNT, CDR2 YYREEE (reference sequence). V lost 4 bases, J lost 1 base, and 7 bases stayed unmatched. Here the CDR3 DNA reads TGTGCCAGCAGCCTTAGCGGGATCGGTTCCTACAATGAGCAGTTCTTC. Residues: CASSLSGIGSYNEQFF.

This chain connects TRBV5-1 to TRBJ1-3; D remains ambiguous. The CDR3 length is 12 residues. With 4 bases removed from V and 4 bases from J, the gap between germline ends came to 6 bases. In germline, CDR1 is SGHRS, CDR2 YFSETQ. CDR3 sequence: CASSPAGNTIYF. CDR3 in DNA: TGCGCCAGCAGCCCCGCGGGAAACACCATATATTTT.

This rearrangement joins TRBV7-2 to TRBJ2-5; 11 bases map to TRBD1. Losses at the gene ends were 5 bases for V and 5 bases for J; bases not matched to a gene: 4. The germline V gene encodes CDR1 SGHTA and CDR2 FQGNSA. The CDR3 runs to 14 residues. The CDR3 protein is CASSRTGGLETQYF. CDR3 bases: TGTGCCAGCAGCCGGACAGGGGGCTTGGAGACCCAGTACTTC.

This rearrangement joins TRBV28 to TRBJ1-5; 10 positions agree with TRBD1. Germline CDR1 MDHEN, CDR2 SYDVKM. The ends lost 5 bases at V and 1 base at J; junction bases unmatched: 5. The CDR3 is made up of 16 amino acids. Written as DNA, the CDR3 is TGTGCCAGCAGTGGACAGGGGGGTGTGAGCAATCAGCCCCAGCATTTT. Protein product: CASSGQGGVSNQPQHF.

This chain uses TRBV25-1 with TRBJ2-3; D might be TRBD2 (5 bases). The germline V and J ends were trimmed by 4 bases and 9 bases, with 14 bases remaining between them. Germline CDR1 and CDR2: MGHDK and SYGVNS. There are 13 residues in the CDR3. The CDR3: CASSGPPGNTQYF. CDR3 coding DNA: TGTGCCAGCAGTGGACCACCCGGGAACACGCAGTATTTT. Supplemented by reference TRBV25-1 and TRBJ2-3, the full variable domain reads EADIYQTPRYLVIGTGKKITLECSQTMGHDKMYWYQQDPGMELHLIHYSYGVNSTEKGDLSSESTVSRIRTEHFPLTLESARPSHTSQYLCASSGPPGNTQYFGPGTRLTVL.

The CDR3 DNA reads as TGTGCCAGCAGTTCTCAGGACAGGAGCCAAGAGACCCAGTACTTC. It translates to CASSSQDRSQETQYF. The chain recombines TRBV6-5 with TRBJ2-5, with 7 positions matching TRBD1. The CDR3 is made up of 15 amino acids. J was trimmed by 1 base and V by 4 bases; bases with no gene match: 6. Germline V gives CDR1 MNHEY, CDR2 SVGAGI.

This chain links TRBV19 with TRBJ1-1; no definite D call. CDR1 LNHDA and CDR2 SQIVND come from the germline V gene (reference sequence). The CDR3 is made up of 11 amino acids. V was cut by 8 bases and J by 1 base, with 5 bases left in between. The CDR3 protein is CASSANTEAFF. CDR3 nucleotide sequence: TGTGCCAGTTCCGCGAACACTGAAGCTTTCTTT.

The chain couples TRBV6-1 to TRBJ2-1; 8 bases agree with TRBD1. The CDR3 totals 16 residues. With 0 bases clipped from V and 7 bases from J, the junction kept 8 bases outside the gene matches. Germline CDR1 reads MNHNS; CDR2 reads SASEGT. The CDR3 DNA reads TGTGCCAGCAGTGAAGCCTTGACAGGGGTACGGAATGAGCAGTTCTTC. It specifies CASSEALTGVRNEQFF.